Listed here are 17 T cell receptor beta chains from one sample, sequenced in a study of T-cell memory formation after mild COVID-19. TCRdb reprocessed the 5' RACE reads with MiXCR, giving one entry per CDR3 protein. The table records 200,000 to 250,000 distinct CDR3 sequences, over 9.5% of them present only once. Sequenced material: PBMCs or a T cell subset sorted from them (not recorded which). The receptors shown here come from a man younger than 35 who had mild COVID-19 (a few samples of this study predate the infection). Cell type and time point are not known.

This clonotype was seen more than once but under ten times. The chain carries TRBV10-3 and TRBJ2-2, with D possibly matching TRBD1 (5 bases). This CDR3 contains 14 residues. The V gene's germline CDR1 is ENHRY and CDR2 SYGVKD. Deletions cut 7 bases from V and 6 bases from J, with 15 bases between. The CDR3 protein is CAIMGSGLAGELFF. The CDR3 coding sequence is TGTGCCATCATGGGGTCAGGGTTGGCCGGGGAGCTGTTTTTT.

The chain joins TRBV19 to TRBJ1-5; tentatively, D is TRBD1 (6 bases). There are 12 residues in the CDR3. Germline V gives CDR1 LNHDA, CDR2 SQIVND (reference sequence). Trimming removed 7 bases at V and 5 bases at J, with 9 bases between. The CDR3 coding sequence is TGTGCCAGTAAACAGGGCTATCAGCCCCAGCATTTT. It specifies CASKQGYQPQHF.

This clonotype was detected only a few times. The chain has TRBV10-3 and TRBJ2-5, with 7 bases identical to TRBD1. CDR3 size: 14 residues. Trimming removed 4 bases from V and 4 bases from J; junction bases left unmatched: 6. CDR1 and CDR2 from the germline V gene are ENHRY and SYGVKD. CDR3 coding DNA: TGTGCCATCAGTGTGCTTAGGGGGCGAGAGACCCAGTACTTC. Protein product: CAISVLRGRETQYF.

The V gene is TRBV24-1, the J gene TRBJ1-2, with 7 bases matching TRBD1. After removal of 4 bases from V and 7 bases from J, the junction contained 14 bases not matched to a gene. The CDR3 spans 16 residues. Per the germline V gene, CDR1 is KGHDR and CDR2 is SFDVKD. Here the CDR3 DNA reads TGTGCCACCAGTGACCGGCGCGGAGGGACAGTCGCTGGCTACACCTTC. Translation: CATSDRRGGTVAGYTF.

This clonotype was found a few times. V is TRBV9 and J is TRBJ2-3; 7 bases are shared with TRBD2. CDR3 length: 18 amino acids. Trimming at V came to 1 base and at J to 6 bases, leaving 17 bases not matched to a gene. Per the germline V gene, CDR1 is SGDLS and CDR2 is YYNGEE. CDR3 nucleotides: TGTGCCAGCAGCGTAAGAGGCCGGGGGTCACTCGGGAGGGATACGCAGTATTTT. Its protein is CASSVRGRGSLGRDTQYF. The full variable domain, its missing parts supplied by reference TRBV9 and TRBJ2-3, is DSGVTQTPKHLITATGQRVTLRCSPRSGDLSVYWYQQSLDQGLQFLIQYYNGEERAKGNILERFSAQQFPDLHSELNLSSLELGDSALYFCASSVRGRGSLGRDTQYFGPGTRLTVL.

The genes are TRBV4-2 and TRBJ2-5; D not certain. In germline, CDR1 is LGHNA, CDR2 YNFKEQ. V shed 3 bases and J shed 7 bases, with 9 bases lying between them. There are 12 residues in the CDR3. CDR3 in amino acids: CASSQSSATQYF. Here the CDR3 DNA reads TGTGCCAGCAGCCAGTCATCAGCGACCCAGTACTTC.

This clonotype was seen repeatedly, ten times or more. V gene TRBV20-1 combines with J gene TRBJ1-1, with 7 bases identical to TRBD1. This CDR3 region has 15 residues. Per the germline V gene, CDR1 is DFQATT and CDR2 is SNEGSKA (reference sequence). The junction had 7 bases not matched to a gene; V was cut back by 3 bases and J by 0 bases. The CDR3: CSASGGGQMNTEAFF. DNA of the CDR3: TGCAGTGCTAGCGGGGGGGGACAGATGAACACTGAAGCTTTCTTT.

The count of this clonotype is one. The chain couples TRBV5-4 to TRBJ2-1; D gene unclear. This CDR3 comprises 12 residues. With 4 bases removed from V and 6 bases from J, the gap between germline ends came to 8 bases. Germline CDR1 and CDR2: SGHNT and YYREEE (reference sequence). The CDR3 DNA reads TGTGCCAGCAGCCAAGACTCCAATGAGCAGTTCTTC. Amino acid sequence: CASSQDSNEQFF. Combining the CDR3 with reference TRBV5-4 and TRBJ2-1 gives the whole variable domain ETGVTQSPTHLIKTRGQQVTLRCSSQSGHNTVSWYQQALGQGPQFIFQYYREEENGRGNFPPRFSGLQFPNYSSELNVNALELDDSALYLCASSQDSNEQFFGPGTRLTVL.

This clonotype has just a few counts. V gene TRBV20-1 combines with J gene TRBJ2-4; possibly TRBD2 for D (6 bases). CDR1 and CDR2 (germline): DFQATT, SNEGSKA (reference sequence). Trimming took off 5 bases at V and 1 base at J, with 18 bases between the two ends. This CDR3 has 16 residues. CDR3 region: CSACLLSGGAKNIQYF. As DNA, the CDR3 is TGCAGTGCTTGCCTGCTTAGCGGAGGGGCCAAAAACATTCAGTACTTC.

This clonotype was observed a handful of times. The CDR3 nucleotides read TGCAGTGCTAGGGGGGACAGGGGAGGAACTGAAGCTTTCTTT. Encoded protein: CSARGDRGGTEAFF. The J gene is TRBJ1-1, the V gene TRBV20-1, with 10 bases lining up with TRBD1. Trimming at V came to 3 bases and at J to 5 bases, leaving 6 bases not matched to a gene. Looked up from germline, CDR1 is DFQATT and CDR2 is SNEGSKA (reference sequence). This CDR3 has 14 residues.

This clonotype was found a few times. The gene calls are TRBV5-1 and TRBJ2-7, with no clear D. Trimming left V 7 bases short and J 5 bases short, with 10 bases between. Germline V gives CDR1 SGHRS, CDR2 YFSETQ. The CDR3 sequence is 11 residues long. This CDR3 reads CASGAQDEQYF. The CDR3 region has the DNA TGCGCCAGCGGTGCCCAGGACGAGCAGTACTTC. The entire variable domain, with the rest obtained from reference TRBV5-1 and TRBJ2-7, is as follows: KAGVTQTPRYLIKTRGQQVTLSCSPISGHRSVSWYQQTPGQGLQFLFEYFSETQRNKGNFPGRFSGRQFSNSRSEMNVSTLELGDSALYLCASGAQDEQYFGPGTRLTVT.

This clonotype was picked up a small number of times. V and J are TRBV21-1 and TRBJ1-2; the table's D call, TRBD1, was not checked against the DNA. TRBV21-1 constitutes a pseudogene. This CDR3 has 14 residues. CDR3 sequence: CASSTRTGKDGYTF. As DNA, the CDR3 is TGTGCCAGCAGCACCCGGACAGGGAAGGATGGCTACACCTTC.

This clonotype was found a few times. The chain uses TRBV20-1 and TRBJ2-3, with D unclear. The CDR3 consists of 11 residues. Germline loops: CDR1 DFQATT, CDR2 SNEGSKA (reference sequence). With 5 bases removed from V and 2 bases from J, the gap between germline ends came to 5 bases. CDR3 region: CSAGNTDTQYF. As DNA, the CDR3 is TGCAGTGCTGGAAACACAGATACGCAGTATTTT.

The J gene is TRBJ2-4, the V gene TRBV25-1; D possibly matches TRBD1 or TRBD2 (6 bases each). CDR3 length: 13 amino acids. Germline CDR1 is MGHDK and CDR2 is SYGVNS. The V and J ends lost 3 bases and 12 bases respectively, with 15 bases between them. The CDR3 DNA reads TGTGCCAGCAGTGATTTGTTACGGGGGCATCAGTACTTC. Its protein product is CASSDLLRGHQYF.

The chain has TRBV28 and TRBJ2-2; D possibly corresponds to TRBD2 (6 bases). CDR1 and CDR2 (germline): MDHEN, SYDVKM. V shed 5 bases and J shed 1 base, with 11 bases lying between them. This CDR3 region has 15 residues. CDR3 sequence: CASSPGDLNTGELFF. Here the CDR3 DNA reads TGTGCCAGCAGTCCCGGGGACTTGAACACCGGGGAGCTGTTTTTT.

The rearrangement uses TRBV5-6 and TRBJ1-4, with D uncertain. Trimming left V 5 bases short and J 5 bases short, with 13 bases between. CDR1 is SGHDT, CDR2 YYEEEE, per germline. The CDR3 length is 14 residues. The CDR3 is CASRHFTANEKLFF. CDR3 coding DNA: TGTGCCAGCAGACACTTTACGGCAAATGAAAAACTGTTTTTT. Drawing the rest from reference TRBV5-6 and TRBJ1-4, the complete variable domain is DAGVTQSPTHLIKTRGQQVTLRCSPKSGHDTVSWYQQALGQGPQFIFQYYEEEERQRGNFPDRFSGHQFPNYSSELNVNALLLGDSALYLCASRHFTANEKLFFGSGTQLSVL.

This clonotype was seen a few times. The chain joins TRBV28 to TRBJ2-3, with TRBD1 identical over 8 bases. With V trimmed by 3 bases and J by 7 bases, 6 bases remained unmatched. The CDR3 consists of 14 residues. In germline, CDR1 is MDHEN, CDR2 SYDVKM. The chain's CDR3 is CASSLPGGLNTQYF. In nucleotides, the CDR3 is TGTGCCAGCAGTTTGCCAGGGGGCTTGAATACGCAGTATTTT.